In this sample, the clone carrying this TCR beta chain turned up a few times. Its specificity is not known. This sample was taken from a study of T cells in Graves' hyperthyroidism and ophthalmopathy. Study-wide findings and caveats: Clonotypes that were expanded in thyroid above 0.001 mostly appeared in blood too.

Amplification yielded TCR beta CDR3 regions, with RNA transcripts as the source. In the first-round RT-PCR of the TCR CDR3, the HTBI primer set was used. MiXCR was run by TCRdb on the multiplex PCR reads, yielding one entry per CDR3 protein. The sample has approximately 630,000 distinct CDR3 sequences; about 16% are singletons. Trimming took 6 bases from V and 0 from J, leaving 9 bases between them. The CDR3 runs 13 residues. The germline gives CDR1 SGHKS, CDR2 YYEKEE (reference sequence). Patients having uncontrolled infection, another autoimmune disease, pregnancy or lactation were not included. The chain carries TRBV5-5 and TRBJ1-1; D unresolved. This TCR came from a woman aged 25 to 45 with Graves' hyperthyroidism. The sequenced sample was blood. CDR3 sequence: CASTWTVNTEAFF. CDR3 nucleotide sequence: TGTGCCAGCACCTGGACGGTGAACACTGAAGCTTTCTTT.